The 15 T cell receptor beta chains in this list originate from one sample, sequenced in a study of cytomegalovirus exposure and HLA in healthy donors. Primers included in the PCR were 60 Vbeta and 13 Jbeta primers. Profiling relied on immunoSEQ multiplex PCR, and the TCRdb table lists in-frame clones only, not all of them. The repertoire table contains 150,000 or so clones. The sample was PBMCs. These receptor sequences come from a woman between 45 and 65 years old in good health and CMV-seronegative.

The rearrangement joins TRBV14 to TRBJ2-1, with D perhaps matching TRBD1 (5 bases). Germline-derived CDR1 and CDR2 are SGHDN and FVKESK. CDR3 length equals 11 residues. The V gene lost 1 base and the J gene lost 15 bases, with 10 bases spanning the gap. DNA of the CDR3: TGTGCCAGCAGCCAAGGGGGCGGTTTGTTCTTC. Amino acids: CASSQGGGLFF.

The chain is built from TRBV7-2 and TRBJ1-1; a possible D gene is TRBD1 (5 bases). CDR1 SGHTA and CDR2 FQGNSA come from the germline V gene. Between the trimmed V and J ends, which lost 4 bases and 4 bases, there was a span of 13 bases. The CDR3 contains 14 residues. The CDR3 protein is CASSSREAGTEAFF. The CDR3 bases are TGTGCCAGCAGCTCCAGGGAGGCGGGCACTGAAGCTTTCTTT.

The chain recombines TRBV7-2 with TRBJ2-7; D is possibly TRBD1 (5 bases). Trimming shortened V by 4 bases and J by 3 bases, and 16 bases separated the two germline ends. This CDR3 has 15 residues. Germline assignment: CDR1 SGHTA and CDR2 FQGNSA. In DNA, the CDR3 is TGTGCCAGCAGCTCAATAGGGGTCCCCCTCTACGAGCAGTACTTC. This codes for CASSSIGVPLYEQYF.

The V and J genes are TRBV18 and TRBJ2-3, with D uncertain. The CDR3 is 14 residues long. Germline CDR1 reads KGHSH; CDR2 reads LQKENI. The ends were cut back, 3 bases at V and 1 base at J, with 8 bases in the middle. CDR3 DNA sequence: TGTGCCAGCTCACCGGTACACCGCACAGATACGCAGTATTTT. This encodes CASSPVHRTDTQYF.

J is TRBJ1-2 and V is TRBV5-1; 10 bases fit TRBD1. CDR1 and CDR2 from the germline V gene are SGHRS and YFSETQ. J gave up 8 bases and V 4 bases, and 11 bases lay outside the gene matches. This CDR3 has 15 residues. The CDR3, as DNA: TGCGCCAGCAGCGACCGGGACAGGGGTTCTTGGGGCTACACCTTC. This sequence encodes CASSDRDRGSWGYTF.

The chain uses TRBV27 and TRBJ2-3; 8 nucleotides agree with TRBD2. Germline lookup yields CDR1 MNHEY and CDR2 SMNVEV (reference sequence). This CDR3 has 15 residues. The ends lost 2 bases at V and 7 bases at J; junction bases unmatched: 8. CDR3 in amino acids: CASSLPGLAHNTQYF. DNA of the CDR3: TGTGCCAGCAGTTTACCCGGACTAGCTCACAATACGCAGTATTTT.

The chain recombines TRBV25-1 with TRBJ2-7, with D perhaps TRBD2 (5 bases). Germline CDR1 and CDR2: MGHDK and SYGVNS. This CDR3 has 14 amino acids. V shed 5 bases and J shed 0 bases, with 11 bases lying between them. CDR3 in amino acids: CASSSGSYSYEQYF. The CDR3 DNA reads as TGTGCCAGCAGTTCGGGGTCGTACTCCTACGAGCAGTACTTC.

The chain has TRBV4-1 and TRBJ2-7, with D uncertain. V dropped 2 bases and J dropped 4 bases, with 15 bases sitting between them. Germline values: CDR1 MGHRA, CDR2 YSYEKL. This CDR3 has 15 amino acids. The CDR3 DNA is TGCGCCAGCAGCCAATTTCCAGGAATACGGTACGAGCAGTACTTC. Its translation is CASSQFPGIRYEQYF.

This chain joins TRBV28 and TRBJ1-3; 8 bases fit TRBD1. The germline V gene has CDR1 MDHEN and CDR2 SYDVKM. This CDR3 has 14 amino acids. Trimming removed 5 bases from V and 6 bases from J; junction bases left unmatched: 6. The CDR3 spells CASSRAGGENTIYF. CDR3 nucleotides: TGTGCCAGCAGTCGTGCAGGGGGCGAAAACACCATATATTTT.

J is TRBJ1-2 and V is TRBV4-1; maybe TRBD1 (5 bases). The CDR3 length is 14 residues. V shed 3 bases and J shed 1 base, with 9 bases lying between them. CDR1 and CDR2 (germline): MGHRA, YSYEKL. DNA of the CDR3: TGCGCCAGCAGCCAGTACAGGATTAACTATGGCTACACCTTC. This sequence encodes CASSQYRINYGYTF.

This chain links TRBV11-2 with TRBJ2-5; no reliable D call. With 3 bases removed from V and 5 bases from J, the gap between germline ends came to 16 bases. Germline values: CDR1 SGHAT, CDR2 FQNNGV. This CDR3 region has 15 residues. CDR3: CASSFGPHNYETQYF. CDR3 DNA sequence: TGTGCCAGCAGCTTTGGCCCTCACAACTATGAGACCCAGTACTTC.

The chain links TRBV29-1 to TRBJ2-3, with TRBD2 identical over 7 bases. The germline V gene has CDR1 SQVTM and CDR2 ANQGSEA. The CDR3 sequence is 14 residues long. V was pared by 2 bases and J by 5 bases, with 7 bases of the junction left unmatched. The CDR3 spells CSVEWTRGIDTQYF. The CDR3 DNA is TGCAGCGTTGAATGGACTAGAGGGATAGATACGCAGTATTTT.

V gene TRBV19 combines with J gene TRBJ1-6, with TRBD1 matching over 8 bases. The V gene's germline CDR1 is LNHDA and CDR2 SQIVND (reference sequence). Losses at the gene ends were 4 bases for V and 9 bases for J; bases not matched to a gene: 14. The CDR3 extends over 17 amino acids. CDR3 sequence: CASSTLQGQGASSPLHF. The CDR3 bases are TGTGCCAGTAGTACTCTGCAAGGGCAGGGGGCAAGTTCACCCCTCCACTTT. Based on the CDR3 plus reference TRBV19 and TRBJ1-6, the full variable domain is DGGITQSPKYLFRKEGQNVTLSCEQNLNHDAMYWYRQDPGQGLRLIYYSQIVNDFQKGDIAEGYSVSREKKESFPLTVTSAQKNPTAFYLCASSTLQGQGASSPLHFGNGTRLTVT.

The chain employs TRBV11-2 and TRBJ2-1; tentatively, D is TRBD2 (5 bases). The CDR3 extends over 15 amino acids. Germline values: CDR1 SGHAT, CDR2 FQNNGV. V gave up 2 bases and J gave up 1 base, with 9 bases separating them. The CDR3 DNA is TGTGCCAGCAGCTTAAGCGGTCTATCCTACAATGAGCAGTTCTTC. It yields the protein CASSLSGLSYNEQFF.

V is TRBV6-1 and J is TRBJ2-1; 7 bases agree with TRBD2. This CDR3 spans 15 amino acids. Germline CDR1 and CDR2: MNHNS and SASEGT. Trimming at V came to 6 bases and at J to 10 bases, leaving 15 bases not matched to a gene. The CDR3 reads CASSDTSDPPREQFF. The CDR3 coding sequence is TGTGCCAGCAGCGATACTAGCGACCCGCCTAGAGAGCAGTTCTTC.